The 26 T cell receptor beta chains below were found in one sample sequenced in a study of shared clonotypes between healthy human individuals. CD45RO-negative cells were positively selected for CCR7, leaving out terminally differentiated effector memory CD45RA+ cells. The method was immunoSEQ multiplex PCR; TCRdb's version includes in-frame clones alone and lacks a portion of them. The data show about 580,000 clones, 95% to 98% seen once. Sequences were obtained from naive CD8+ T cells sorted from blood. All receptors derive from a man aged 30 to 39 in good health.

This CDR3 reads CASSDKGTGRTDTQYF. The CDR3 region has the DNA TGTGCCAGCAGTGACAAAGGGACAGGTCGAACAGATACGCAGTATTTT. The chain combines TRBV6-1 with TRBJ2-3; TRBD1 matches 8 bases. The CDR3 sequence is 16 residues long. Germline assignment: CDR1 MNHNS and CDR2 SASEGT. V shed 3 bases and J 3 bases; nucleotides not matched to a gene: 8.

CDR3 DNA: TGTGCCAGCAGTTCGAGGCTTCGGGACGAGCAGTACTTC. This sequence encodes CASSSRLRDEQYF. The chain links TRBV27 to TRBJ2-7; D remains ambiguous. The V end was cut by 4 bases, the J end by 5 bases, with 12 bases between. CDR1 MNHEY and CDR2 SMNVEV come from the germline V gene (reference sequence). The CDR3 consists of 13 residues.

The chain couples TRBV27 to TRBJ1-4, with D unresolved. CDR3 size: 13 residues. The V gene's germline CDR1 is MNHEY and CDR2 SMNVEV (reference sequence). Trimming stripped 3 bases from V and 10 bases from J, with 12 bases between. This CDR3 is CASSFEVWGKLFF. The CDR3 nucleotides read TGTGCCAGCAGTTTCGAGGTTTGGGGAAAACTGTTTTTT.

The CDR3 sequence is CASSPRGLAGVETQYF. The CDR3 DNA reads as TGTGCCAGCAGTCCCCGCGGACTAGCGGGAGTAGAGACCCAGTACTTC. The rearrangement links TRBV28 to TRBJ2-5, with TRBD2 matching 13 bases. Losses at the gene ends were 5 bases for V and 4 bases for J; bases not matched to a gene: 7. The CDR3 loop spans 16 amino acids. Germline CDR1 reads MDHEN; CDR2 reads SYDVKM.

This chain uses TRBV10-3 with TRBJ2-3; TRBD2 might be the D (6 bases). The length of the CDR3 is 14 residues. Deletions cut 5 bases from V and 4 bases from J, with 13 bases between. Germline assignment: CDR1 ENHRY and CDR2 SYGVKD. This CDR3 is CAISPRERADTQYF. The CDR3 DNA is TGTGCCATCAGTCCCCGGGAGCGCGCAGATACGCAGTATTTT.

This clone was detected only once. The gene calls are TRBV4-1 and TRBJ1-1, with D maybe TRBD1 (6 bases). Looked up from germline, CDR1 is MGHRA and CDR2 is YSYEKL. This CDR3 has 15 residues. With 1 base removed from V and 5 bases from J, the gap between germline ends came to 14 bases. CDR3 in DNA: TGCGCCAGCAGCCAAGTGGGAGGGGGTGGAACTGAAGCTTTCTTT. Protein sequence: CASSQVGGGGTEAFF.

The chain couples TRBV6-1 to TRBJ1-5; the match to TRBD1 covers 9 bases. Per the germline V gene, CDR1 is MNHNS and CDR2 is SASEGT. The CDR3 spans 14 residues. Losses at the gene ends were 6 bases for V and 3 bases for J; bases not matched to a gene: 3. The CDR3 sequence is CASRDRGINQPQHF. In nucleotides, the CDR3 is TGTGCCAGCAGGGACAGGGGAATCAATCAGCCCCAGCATTTT.

The chain recombines TRBV7-9 with TRBJ2-1; D is uncertain. Trimming shortened V by 1 base and J by 5 bases, and 12 bases separated the two germline ends. Germline V gene data show CDR1 as SEHNR and CDR2 as FQNEAQ (reference sequence). The CDR3 runs to 15 residues. This CDR3 reads CASSLVSQHNNEQFF. CDR3 coding DNA: TGTGCCAGCAGCTTAGTAAGTCAGCACAACAATGAGCAGTTCTTC.

V gene TRBV27 combines with J gene TRBJ2-7; D unresolved. Germline CDR1 MNHEY, CDR2 SMNVEV (reference sequence). With 3 bases removed from V and 6 bases from J, the gap between germline ends came to 18 bases. CDR3 length: 15 residues. The CDR3, as DNA: TGTGCCAGCAGTTTTTCGCCGGGCTCCCACCGCGAGCAGTACTTC. Encoded protein: CASSFSPGSHREQYF.

Concerning this clone itself: The sample carries other DNA sequences with the same CDR3. The CDR3 nucleotides read TGTGCCAGCAGTTTACGGAGATCCTACGAGCAGTACTTC. Its translation is CASSLRRSYEQYF. The V and J genes are TRBV27 and TRBJ2-7; D ambiguous. V lost 2 bases and J lost 1, with 6 bases in between. The germline V gene encodes CDR1 MNHEY and CDR2 SMNVEV (reference sequence). This CDR3 is built from 13 residues.

The chain has TRBV7-6 and TRBJ2-1, with 15 bases that match TRBD2. This CDR3 has 17 amino acids. Per germline, CDR1 SGHVS and CDR2 FNYEAQ. J gave up 2 bases and V 5 bases, and 4 bases lay outside the gene matches. CDR3 nucleotide sequence: TGTGCCAGCAGCACAGGGACTAGCGGGAGGACCTACAATGAGCAGTTCTTC. It yields the protein CASSTGTSGRTYNEQFF.

This clone was picked up one time. This chain links TRBV6-5 with TRBJ2-6; TRBD1 or TRBD2 may be the D gene (6 bases each). The CDR3 is made up of 14 amino acids. The germline gives CDR1 MNHEY, CDR2 SVGAGI. Trimming removed 6 bases from V and 4 bases from J, with 10 bases in between. In DNA form, the CDR3 reads TGTGCCAGCAGCGAGGGGGGAGGGGCCAACGTCCTGACTTTC. Encoded protein: CASSEGGGANVLTF.

A note on this clone: Other DNA sequences in the same sample also yield this CDR3. This chain uses TRBV27 with TRBJ2-1; TRBD2 agrees at 7 bases. V was clipped by 0 bases and J by 7 bases; unmatched bases: 0. Germline assignment: CDR1 MNHEY and CDR2 SMNVEV (reference sequence). This CDR3 spans 13 amino acids. The CDR3 region is CASSLSGGNEQFF. The DNA of the CDR3 is TGTGCCAGCAGTTTATCGGGGGGGAATGAGCAGTTCTTC.

V usage is TRBV7-8 and J usage is TRBJ2-7; the D gene is possibly TRBD1 (5 bases). V gave up 3 bases and J gave up 5 bases, with 11 bases separating them. The CDR3 runs 13 residues. Germline values: CDR1 SGHVS, CDR2 FQNEAQ. CDR3 in amino acids: CASSFRAGHEQYF. CDR3 in DNA: TGTGCCAGCAGCTTCAGGGCTGGGCACGAGCAGTACTTC.

This chain connects TRBV11-1 to TRBJ2-5; 10 bases are a match to TRBD1. CDR1 and CDR2 (germline): SGHAT, FQDESV (reference sequence). The CDR3 runs to 19 residues. With 0 bases clipped from V and 0 bases from J, the junction kept 10 bases outside the gene matches. The CDR3 here is CASSLAEGQGIGYQETQYF. The CDR3 nucleotides read TGTGCCAGCAGCTTAGCTGAGGGACAGGGGATAGGTTACCAAGAGACCCAGTACTTC. The complete variable domain, with remaining parts taken from reference TRBV11-1 and TRBJ2-5, reads EAEVAQSPRYKITEKSQAVAFWCDPISGHATLYWYRQILGQGPELLVQFQDESVVDDSQLPKDRFSAERLKGVDSTLKIQPAELGDSAMYLCASSLAEGQGIGYQETQYFGPGTRLLVL.

For this clone: The same CDR3 arises from other DNA sequences in this sample as well. V gene TRBV6-5 combines with J gene TRBJ2-1, with D uncertain. V lost 2 bases, J lost 5 bases, and 7 bases lay in between. Germline CDR1 reads MNHEY; CDR2 reads SVGAGI. This CDR3 comprises 13 residues. CDR3 sequence (DNA): TGTGCCAGCAGTTACCGCGCCGACAATGAGCAGTTCTTC. This encodes CASSYRADNEQFF.

V is TRBV5-1 and J is TRBJ2-7; 10 bases map to TRBD2. The CDR3 has 16 amino acids. Germline-derived CDR1 and CDR2 are SGHRS and YFSETQ. Losses at the gene ends were 0 bases for V and 7 bases for J; bases not matched to a gene: 10. The CDR3 region is CASSLETSGLRGEQYF. Here the CDR3 DNA reads TGCGCCAGCAGCTTGGAGACTAGCGGGTTACGGGGGGAGCAGTACTTC.

V and J are TRBV7-2 and TRBJ2-2; D gene unclear. Germline V gene lookup returns CDR1 SGHTA and CDR2 FQGNSA. This CDR3 contains 16 residues. Between the trimmed V and J ends, which lost 2 bases and 7 bases, there was a span of 17 bases. For the CDR3, the DNA is TGTGCCAGCAGCTTATTCGTTCTGGAGTACGGCGGGGAGCTGTTTTTT. This translates into CASSLFVLEYGGELFF.

The chain couples TRBV5-8 to TRBJ2-7; possibly TRBD1 for D (5 bases). CDR1 is SGHTS, CDR2 YDEGEE, per germline. The CDR3 runs to 16 residues. V was cut by 9 bases and J by 5 bases, with 27 bases left in between. The DNA of the CDR3 is TGTGCCACTAACCCGGCAGGTGTATTGAGACAGCACGAGCAGTACTTC. Protein: CATNPAGVLRQHEQYF.

The chain is built from TRBV27 and TRBJ2-5; TRBD2 agrees at 9 bases. Germline trimming cut 5 bases from V and 2 bases from J; bases unmatched to any gene: 9. The CDR3 loop spans 16 amino acids. From germline, CDR1 is MNHEY and CDR2 SMNVEV (reference sequence). CDR3 region: CASSPASGDRQETQYF. As DNA, the CDR3 is TGTGCCAGCAGTCCAGCTAGCGGGGACAGACAAGAGACCCAGTACTTC.

The sample holds one count of this clone. This sequence joins TRBV10-1 and TRBJ2-3, with 8 bases lining up with TRBD2. Germline V lookup: CDR1 WNHNN, CDR2 SYGVQD (reference sequence). V was pared by 7 bases and J by 0 bases, with 9 bases of the junction left unmatched. This CDR3 has 16 amino acids. CDR3 DNA: TGCGCCAGCACCTTAATTAGCGGGGTAAGCACAGATACGCAGTATTTT. Its protein is CASTLISGVSTDTQYF.

This chain connects TRBV6-5 to TRBJ2-7; D gene unclear. CDR1 is MNHEY and CDR2 is SVGAGI in the germline V gene. With 6 bases removed from V and 3 bases from J, the gap between germline ends came to 12 bases. The CDR3 runs 13 residues. DNA for the CDR3: TGTGCCAGCAGCCTCCTCCTAAACTACGAGCAGTACTTC. Translated: CASSLLLNYEQYF.

The rearrangement uses TRBV13 and TRBJ2-5, with 12 nucleotides matching TRBD1. The CDR3 is 17 residues long. Looked up from germline, CDR1 is PRHDT and CDR2 is FYEKMQ (reference sequence). V dropped 3 bases and J dropped 5; count of bases not matched to a gene: 10. CDR3 nucleotides: TGTGCCAGCAGCTTCCCTGGGACAGGGGGCTTTGTGGAGACCCAGTACTTC. It translates to CASSFPGTGGFVETQYF.

This clone was detected once. The rearrangement uses TRBV7-9 and TRBJ2-7; 8 nucleotides match TRBD1. Germline values: CDR1 SEHNR, CDR2 FQNEAQ (reference sequence). Trimming took 8 bases from V and 4 from J; bases not matched to a gene: 13. The CDR3 is 15 residues long. CDR3 sequence reads: CASSGSVRGRYEQYF. The CDR3 DNA is TGTGCCAGCTCCGGTTCAGTCAGGGGGCGATACGAGCAGTACTTC.

The chain is built from TRBV5-1 and TRBJ2-4; tentative D call: TRBD2 (5 bases). Between the trimmed V and J ends, which lost 0 bases and 8 bases, there was a span of 9 bases. CDR3 size: 13 residues. Germline V gene data show CDR1 as SGHRS and CDR2 as YFSETQ. The DNA for the CDR3 is TGCGCCAGCAGCTTGGAACCCGGGGACATTCAGTACTTC. The encoded protein is CASSLEPGDIQYF.

The genes are TRBV7-7 and TRBJ2-1; a possible D gene is TRBD1 (6 bases). CDR1 is SSHAT and CDR2 is FNYEAQ in the germline V gene (reference sequence). V was pared by 1 base and J by 4 bases, with 11 bases between. There are 15 residues in the CDR3. This chain's CDR3 is CASSLELGGYNEQFF. CDR3 coding DNA: TGTGCCAGCAGCTTAGAGCTAGGGGGATACAATGAGCAGTTCTTC.